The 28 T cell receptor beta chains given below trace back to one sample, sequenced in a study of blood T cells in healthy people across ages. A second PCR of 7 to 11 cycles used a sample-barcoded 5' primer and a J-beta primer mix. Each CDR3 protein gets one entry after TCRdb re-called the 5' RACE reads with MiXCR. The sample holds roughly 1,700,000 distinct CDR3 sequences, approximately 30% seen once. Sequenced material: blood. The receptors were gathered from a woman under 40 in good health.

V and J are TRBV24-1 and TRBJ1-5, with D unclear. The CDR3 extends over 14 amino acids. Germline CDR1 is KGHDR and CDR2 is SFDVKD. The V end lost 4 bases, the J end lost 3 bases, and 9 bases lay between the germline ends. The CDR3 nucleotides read TGTGCCACCAGTGACAGTCTCTCCAATCAGCCCCAGCATTTT. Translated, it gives CATSDSLSNQPQHF.

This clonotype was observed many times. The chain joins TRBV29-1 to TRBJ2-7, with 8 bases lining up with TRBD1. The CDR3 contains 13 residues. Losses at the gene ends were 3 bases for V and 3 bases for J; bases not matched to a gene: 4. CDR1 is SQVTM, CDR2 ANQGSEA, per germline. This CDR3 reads CSVEQGAGYEQYF. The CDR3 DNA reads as TGCAGCGTTGAGCAGGGGGCCGGCTACGAGCAGTACTTC.

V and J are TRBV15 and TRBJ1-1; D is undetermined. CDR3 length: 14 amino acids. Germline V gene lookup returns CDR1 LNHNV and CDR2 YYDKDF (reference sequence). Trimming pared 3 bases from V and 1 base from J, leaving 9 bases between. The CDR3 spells CATSSRVGNTEAFF. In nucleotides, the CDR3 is TGTGCCACCAGCAGCAGAGTTGGGAACACTGAAGCTTTCTTT.

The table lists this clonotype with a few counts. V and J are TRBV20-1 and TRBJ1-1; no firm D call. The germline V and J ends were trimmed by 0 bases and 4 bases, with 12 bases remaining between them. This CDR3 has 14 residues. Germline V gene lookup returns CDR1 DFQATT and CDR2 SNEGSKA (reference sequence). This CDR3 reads CSARDWGTGTEAFF. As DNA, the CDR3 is TGCAGTGCTAGAGATTGGGGAACGGGCACTGAAGCTTTCTTT.

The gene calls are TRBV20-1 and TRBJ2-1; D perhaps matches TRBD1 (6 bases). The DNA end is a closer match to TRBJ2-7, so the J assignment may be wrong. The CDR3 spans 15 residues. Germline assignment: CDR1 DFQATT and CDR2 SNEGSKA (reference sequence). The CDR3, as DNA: TGCAGTGCTAGACGGCAGGGGCCTCAATACAATGAGCAGTACTTC. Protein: CSARRQGPQYNEQYF.

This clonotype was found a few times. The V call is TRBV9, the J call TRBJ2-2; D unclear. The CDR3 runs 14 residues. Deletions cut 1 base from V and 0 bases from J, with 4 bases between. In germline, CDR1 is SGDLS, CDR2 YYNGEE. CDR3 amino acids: CASSVLTNTGELFF. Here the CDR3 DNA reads TGTGCCAGCAGCGTACTTACGAACACCGGGGAGCTGTTTTTT.

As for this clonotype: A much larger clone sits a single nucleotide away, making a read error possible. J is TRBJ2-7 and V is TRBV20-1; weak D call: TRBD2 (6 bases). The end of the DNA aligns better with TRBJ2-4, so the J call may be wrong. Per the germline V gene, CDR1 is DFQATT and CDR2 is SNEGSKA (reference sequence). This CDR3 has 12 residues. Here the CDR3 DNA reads TGCAGTGCTAGGATGGAGGGTTGCATTCAGTACTTC. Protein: CSARMEGCIQYF.

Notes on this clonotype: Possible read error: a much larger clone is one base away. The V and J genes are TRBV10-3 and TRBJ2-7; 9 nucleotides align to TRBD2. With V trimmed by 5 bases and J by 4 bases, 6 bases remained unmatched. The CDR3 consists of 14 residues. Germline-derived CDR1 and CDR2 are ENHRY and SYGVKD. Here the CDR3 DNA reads TGTGCCATCAGTCCGGGACTAGCTTCTTACGAGCAGTACTTC. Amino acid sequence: CAISPGLASYEQYF.

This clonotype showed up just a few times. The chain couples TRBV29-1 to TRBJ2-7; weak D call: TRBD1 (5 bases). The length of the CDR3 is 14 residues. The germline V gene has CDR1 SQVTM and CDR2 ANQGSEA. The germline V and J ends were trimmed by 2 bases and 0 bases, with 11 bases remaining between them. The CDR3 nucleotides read TGCAGCGTTGAACGAGACAGCAGCTCCTACGAGCAGTACTTC. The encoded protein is CSVERDSSSYEQYF.

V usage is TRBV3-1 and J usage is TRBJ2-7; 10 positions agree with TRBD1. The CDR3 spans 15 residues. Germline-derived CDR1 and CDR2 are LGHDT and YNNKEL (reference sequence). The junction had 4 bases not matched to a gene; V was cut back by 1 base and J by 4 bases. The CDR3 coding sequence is TGTGCCAGCAGCCAAGGCGGGACAGGGGATTACGAGCAGTACTTC. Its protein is CASSQGGTGDYEQYF.

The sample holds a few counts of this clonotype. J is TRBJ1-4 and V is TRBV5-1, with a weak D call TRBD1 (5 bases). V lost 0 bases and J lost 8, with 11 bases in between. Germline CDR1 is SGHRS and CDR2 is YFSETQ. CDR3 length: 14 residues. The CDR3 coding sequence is TGCGCCAGCAGCTTGGGCAGGGTAGAGGAAAAACTGTTTTTT. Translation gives CASSLGRVEEKLFF.

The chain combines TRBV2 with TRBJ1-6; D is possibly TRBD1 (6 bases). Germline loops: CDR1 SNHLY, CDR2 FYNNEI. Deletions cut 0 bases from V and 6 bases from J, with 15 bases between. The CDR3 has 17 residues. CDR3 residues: CASSEARTAGINSPLHF. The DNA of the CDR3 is TGTGCCAGCAGTGAAGCCAGGACAGCTGGGATTAATTCACCCCTCCACTTT.

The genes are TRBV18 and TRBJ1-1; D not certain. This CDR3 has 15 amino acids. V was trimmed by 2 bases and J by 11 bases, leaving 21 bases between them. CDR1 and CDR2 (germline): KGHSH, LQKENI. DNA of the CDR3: TGTGCCAGCTCACCAGTAGATTTTGGTGTGTATTTGGCTTTCTTT. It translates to CASSPVDFGVYLAFF.

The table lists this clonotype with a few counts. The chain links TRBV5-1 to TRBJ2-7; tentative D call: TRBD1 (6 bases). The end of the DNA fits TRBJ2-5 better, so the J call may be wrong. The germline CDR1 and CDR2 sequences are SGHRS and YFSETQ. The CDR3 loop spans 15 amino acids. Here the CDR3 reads CASTPRGLNGETQYF. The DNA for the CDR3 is TGCGCCAGTACTCCCAGGGGCCTTAACGGGGAGACCCAGTACTTC.

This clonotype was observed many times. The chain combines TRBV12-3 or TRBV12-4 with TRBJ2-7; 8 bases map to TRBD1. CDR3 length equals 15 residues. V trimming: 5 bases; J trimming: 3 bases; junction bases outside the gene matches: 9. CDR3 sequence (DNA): TGTGCCAGCAGTAACCGTGACAGGGGCAGCTACGAGCAGTACTTC. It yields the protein CASSNRDRGSYEQYF.

The CDR3 reads CASSLRDTMGQYF. The CDR3 region has the DNA TGCGCCAGCAGCCTCCGGGACACAATGGGGCAGTACTTC. This sequence joins TRBV5-1 and TRBJ2-7; D perhaps matches TRBD1 (6 bases). V was cut by 4 bases and J by 9 bases, with 17 bases left in between. The CDR3 loop spans 13 amino acids. Germline-derived CDR1 and CDR2 are SGHRS and YFSETQ.

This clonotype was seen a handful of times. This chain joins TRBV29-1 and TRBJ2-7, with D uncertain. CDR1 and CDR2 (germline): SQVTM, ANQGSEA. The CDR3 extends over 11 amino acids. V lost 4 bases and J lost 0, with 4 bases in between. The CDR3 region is CSVVNSYEQYF. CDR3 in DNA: TGCAGCGTTGTAAACTCCTACGAGCAGTACTTC.

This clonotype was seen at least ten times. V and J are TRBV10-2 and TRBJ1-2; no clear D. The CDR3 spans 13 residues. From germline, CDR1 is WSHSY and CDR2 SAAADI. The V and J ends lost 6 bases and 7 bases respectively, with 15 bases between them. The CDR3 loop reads CASSELRQSGYTF. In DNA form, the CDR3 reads TGCGCCAGCAGCGAGCTAAGGCAGTCTGGCTACACCTTC.

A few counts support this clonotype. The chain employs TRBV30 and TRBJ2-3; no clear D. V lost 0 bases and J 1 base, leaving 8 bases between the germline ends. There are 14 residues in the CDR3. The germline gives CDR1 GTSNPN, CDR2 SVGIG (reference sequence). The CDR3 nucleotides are TGTGCCTGGAGTGTAAGGGATGGCACAGATACGCAGTATTTT. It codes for CAWSVRDGTDTQYF.

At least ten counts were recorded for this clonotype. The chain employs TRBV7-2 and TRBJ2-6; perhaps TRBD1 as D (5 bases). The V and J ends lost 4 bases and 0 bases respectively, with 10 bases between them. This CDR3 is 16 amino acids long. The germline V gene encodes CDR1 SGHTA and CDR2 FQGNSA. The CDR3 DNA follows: TGTGCCAGCAGCTACGACAGCCTCTCTGGGGCCAACGTCCTGACTTTC. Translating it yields CASSYDSLSGANVLTF.

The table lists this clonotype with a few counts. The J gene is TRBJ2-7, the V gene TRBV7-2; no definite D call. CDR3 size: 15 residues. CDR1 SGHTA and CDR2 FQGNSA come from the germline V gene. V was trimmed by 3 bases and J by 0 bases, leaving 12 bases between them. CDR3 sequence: CASSFTHFSSYEQYF. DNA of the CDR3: TGTGCCAGCAGCTTCACCCATTTTAGCTCCTACGAGCAGTACTTC.

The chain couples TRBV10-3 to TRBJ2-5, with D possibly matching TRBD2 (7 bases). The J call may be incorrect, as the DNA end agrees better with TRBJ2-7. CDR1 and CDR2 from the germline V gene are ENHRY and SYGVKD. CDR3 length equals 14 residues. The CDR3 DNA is TGTGCCATCAGTCCGGAACGGGGGGCGGGCGAGCAGTACTTC. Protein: CAISPERGAGEQYF.

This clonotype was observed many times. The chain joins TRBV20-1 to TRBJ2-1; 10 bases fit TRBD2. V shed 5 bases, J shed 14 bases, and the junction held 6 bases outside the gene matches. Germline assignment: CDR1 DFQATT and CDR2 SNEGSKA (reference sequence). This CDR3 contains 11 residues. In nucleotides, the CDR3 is TGCAGTGCTCGTCCCGGGACTAGCGAGTTCTTC. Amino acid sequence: CSARPGTSEFF.

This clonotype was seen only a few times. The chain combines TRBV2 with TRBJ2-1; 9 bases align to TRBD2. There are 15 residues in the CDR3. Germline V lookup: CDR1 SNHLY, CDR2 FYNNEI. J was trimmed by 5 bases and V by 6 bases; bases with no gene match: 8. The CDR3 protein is CASSLAGLSNNEQFF. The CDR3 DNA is TGTGCCAGCAGCCTAGCGGGGCTATCCAACAATGAGCAGTTCTTC.

CDR3 protein: CASSWTGGASNEQFF. The CDR3 coding sequence is TGCGCCAGCAGCTGGACAGGGGGCGCTAGCAATGAGCAGTTCTTC. The rearrangement uses TRBV5-1 and TRBJ2-1, with 11 bases aligning to TRBD1. The V gene's germline CDR1 is SGHRS and CDR2 YFSETQ. V shed 3 bases and J 6 bases; nucleotides not matched to a gene: 5. The CDR3 runs 15 residues.

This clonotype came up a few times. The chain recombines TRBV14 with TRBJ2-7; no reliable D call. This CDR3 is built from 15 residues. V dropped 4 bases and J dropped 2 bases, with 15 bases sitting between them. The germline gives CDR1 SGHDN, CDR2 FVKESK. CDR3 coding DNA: TGTGCCAGCAGCCCTGCTCCCGCGGACCCCTACGAGCAGTACTTC. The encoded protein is CASSPAPADPYEQYF.

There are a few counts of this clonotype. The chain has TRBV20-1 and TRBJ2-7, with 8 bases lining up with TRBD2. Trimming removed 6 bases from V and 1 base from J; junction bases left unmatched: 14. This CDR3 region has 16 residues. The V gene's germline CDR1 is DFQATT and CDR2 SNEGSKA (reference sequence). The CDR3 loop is CSAEHLSGGLSYEQYF. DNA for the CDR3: TGCAGTGCCGAGCACCTATCGGGGGGGCTGTCCTACGAGCAGTACTTC.

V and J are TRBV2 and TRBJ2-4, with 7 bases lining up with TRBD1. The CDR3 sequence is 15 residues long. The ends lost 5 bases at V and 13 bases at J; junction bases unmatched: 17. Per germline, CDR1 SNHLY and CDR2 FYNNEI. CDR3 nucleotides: TGTGCCAGCAGTCCCGACAGGGCCGGCTACAATGAGCAGTACTTC. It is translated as CASSPDRAGYNEQYF.